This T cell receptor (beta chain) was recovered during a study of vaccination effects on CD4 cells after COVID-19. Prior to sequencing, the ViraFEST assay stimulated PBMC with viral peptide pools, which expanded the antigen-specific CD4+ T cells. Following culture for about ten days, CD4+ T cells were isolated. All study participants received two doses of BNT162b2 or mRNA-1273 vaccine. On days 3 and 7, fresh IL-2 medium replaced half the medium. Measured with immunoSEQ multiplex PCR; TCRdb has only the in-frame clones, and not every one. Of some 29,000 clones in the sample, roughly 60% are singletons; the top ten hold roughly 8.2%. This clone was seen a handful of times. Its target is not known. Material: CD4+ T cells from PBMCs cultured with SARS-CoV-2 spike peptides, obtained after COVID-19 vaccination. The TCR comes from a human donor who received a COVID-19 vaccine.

CDR3: CASSSDRGSYEQYF. As DNA, the CDR3 is TGTGCCAGCAGTTCGGACAGGGGGTCCTACGAGCAGTACTTC. The chain combines TRBV2 with TRBJ2-7; 10 nucleotides agree with TRBD1. CDR1 is SNHLY and CDR2 is FYNNEI in the germline V gene. The CDR3 contains 14 residues. Trimming cost V 5 bases and J 1 base; bases outside gene matches: 2.